The clone carrying this T cell receptor beta chain has a handful of counts. Antigen: not known. The CDR3 sequence is 20 residues long. Germline lookup yields CDR1 ENHRY and CDR2 SYGVKD. This sample stems from a study of cytomegalovirus exposure and HLA in healthy donors. The PCR had 60 Vbeta and 13 Jbeta primers. Libraries were prepared by immunoSEQ multiplex PCR; TCRdb keeps only in-frame clonotypes and omits some of them. The sample has 180,000 or so clones, over 75% seen once. Notes on the study in general: Relative to equally common others, HLA-associated TCR beta chains showed greater clonal expansion in a later analysis.

The chain recombines TRBV10-3 with TRBJ2-5, with 10 nucleotides matching TRBD1. The last part of the DNA fits TRBJ2-7 better; the J call may be wrong. The material sequenced was PBMCs. This TCR came from a boy aged 2 to 9 in good health and CMV-seronegative. CDR3 amino acids: CAISGDLGQGQSRSSYEQYF. The CDR3 bases are TGTGCCATCAGTGGGGACCTGGGACAGGGGCAGTCTAGGAGCTCCTACGAGCAGTACTTC.